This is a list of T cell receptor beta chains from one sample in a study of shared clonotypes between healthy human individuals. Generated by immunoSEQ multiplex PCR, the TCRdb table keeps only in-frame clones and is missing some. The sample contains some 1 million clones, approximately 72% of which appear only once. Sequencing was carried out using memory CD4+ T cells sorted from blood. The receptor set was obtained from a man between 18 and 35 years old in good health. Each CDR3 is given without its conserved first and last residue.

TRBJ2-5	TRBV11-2	ASSKVGGRQTQY
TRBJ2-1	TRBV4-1	ASGALAAPYNEQF
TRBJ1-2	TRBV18	ASSRSRTGQANYGYT
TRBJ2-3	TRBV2	ASSEDGPRGTQY
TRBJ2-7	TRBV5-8	ASSLLHEQY
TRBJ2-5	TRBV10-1	ASSVGQSQETQY
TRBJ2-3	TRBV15	ATSRKPGLAETDTQY
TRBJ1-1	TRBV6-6	ASSPARGAF
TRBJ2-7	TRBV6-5	ASIGQAYEQY
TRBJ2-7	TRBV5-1	ASSLGQDNFYEQY
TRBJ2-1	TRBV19	ASNSGRIDEQF
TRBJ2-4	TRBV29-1	SVSGTSGPLAKNIQY
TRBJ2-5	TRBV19	ASSTRTGYQETQY
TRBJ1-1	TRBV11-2	ASSSVLGVTEAF
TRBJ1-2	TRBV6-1	ASSERTGPYGYT
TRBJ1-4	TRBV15	ATSGSGTANEKLF
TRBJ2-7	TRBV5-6	ASSRRGAATYEQY
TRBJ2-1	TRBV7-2	ASSLVSRGRF
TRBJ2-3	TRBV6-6	ASSPQLALSTDTQY
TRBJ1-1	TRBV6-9	ASSYSHGTEQAF
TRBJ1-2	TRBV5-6	ASSPGRTNYGYT
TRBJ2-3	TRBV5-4	ASSPPGRSIGDTQY
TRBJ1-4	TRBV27	ASSLTGTSGEKLF
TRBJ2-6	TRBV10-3	AISDIQGATGANVLT
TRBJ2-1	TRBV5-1	ASSTRGSNEQF
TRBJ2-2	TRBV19	ASSIRGRLNTGELF
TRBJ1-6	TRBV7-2	ASSRDRSLSPLH
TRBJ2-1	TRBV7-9	ASSSGQFYNEQF
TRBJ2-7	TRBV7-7	ASSYGASYEQY
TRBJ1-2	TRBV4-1	ASSQAAAGYGYT
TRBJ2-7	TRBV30	AWGSTGYEQY
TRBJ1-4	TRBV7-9	ASSLASGRGGEKLF
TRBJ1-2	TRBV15	ATSGFGFNYGYT
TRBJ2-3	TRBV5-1	ASSLEGSRDARDTQY
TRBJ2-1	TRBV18	ASSSQSLLAGDEQF
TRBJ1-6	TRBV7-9	ASSSLGTGGSPLH
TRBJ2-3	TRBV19	ASTPGQGTYTDTQY
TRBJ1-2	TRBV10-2	ASSEFLTDGYT
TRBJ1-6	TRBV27	ASSPTDRGNSPLH
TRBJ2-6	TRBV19	ASTTWSSGANVLT
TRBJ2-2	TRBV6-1	ASSAFSQNTGELF
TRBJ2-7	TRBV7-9	ASSLTTGSYEQY
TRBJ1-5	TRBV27	ASSSNRGGNSNQPQH
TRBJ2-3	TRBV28	ASSFFQGSGGLSYTDTQY
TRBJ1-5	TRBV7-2	ASSLEQGSRQPQH
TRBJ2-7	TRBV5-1	ASSSSTPYEQY
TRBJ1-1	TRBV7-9	ASSWDRGLPTEAF
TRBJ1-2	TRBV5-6	ASSLVQPNYGYT
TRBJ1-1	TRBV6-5	ASWSGTEAF
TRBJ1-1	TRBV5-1	ASSGQGAPNTEAF
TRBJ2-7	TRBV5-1	ASSLEGSSYEQY